This TCR beta chain was profiled in a study of blood T cell repertoires in COVID-19. This table comes from immunoSEQ multiplex PCR, and its TCRdb copy is limited to in-frame clones, with some not included. This sample has 310,000 or so clones; approximately 91% occur once, and the top ten carry over 9%. Specimen: PBMCs or T cells enriched from blood (not recorded which). This clonotype originated in a woman aged 40 to 50 who had recovered from COVID-19.

CDR3 in DNA: TGTGCCAGCAGCCTTTTCTCTGGAAACACCATATATTTT. Translated: CASSLFSGNTIYF. The J gene is TRBJ1-3, the V gene TRBV12-3 or TRBV12-4, with D hard to call. The CDR3 covers 13 residues. Trimming left V 6 bases short and J 0 bases short, with 6 bases between.